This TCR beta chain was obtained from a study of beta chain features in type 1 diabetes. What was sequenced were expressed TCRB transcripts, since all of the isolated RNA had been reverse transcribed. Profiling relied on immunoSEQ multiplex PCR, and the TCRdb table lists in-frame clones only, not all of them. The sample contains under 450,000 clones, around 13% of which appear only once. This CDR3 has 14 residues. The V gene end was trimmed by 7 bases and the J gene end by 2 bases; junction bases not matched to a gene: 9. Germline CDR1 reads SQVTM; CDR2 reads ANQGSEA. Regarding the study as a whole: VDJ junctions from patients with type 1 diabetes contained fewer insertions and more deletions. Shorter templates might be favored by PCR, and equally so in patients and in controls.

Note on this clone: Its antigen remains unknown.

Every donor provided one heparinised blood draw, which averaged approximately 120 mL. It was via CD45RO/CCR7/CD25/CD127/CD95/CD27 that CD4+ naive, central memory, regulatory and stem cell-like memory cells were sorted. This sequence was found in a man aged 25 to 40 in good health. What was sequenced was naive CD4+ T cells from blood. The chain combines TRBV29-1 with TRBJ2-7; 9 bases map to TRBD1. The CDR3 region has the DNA TGCAGCGCCGGACCGGGACAGGGTCCCTACGAGCAGTACTTC. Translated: CSAGPGQGPYEQYF.